This T cell receptor (beta chain) was found in a study of shared clonotypes between healthy human individuals. Study-level background: Each donor's CD8 memory used one plate, CD8 naive two, each CD4 subset three.

Germline CDR1 and CDR2: MDHEN and SYDVKM. The CDR3 length is 16 residues. V shed 6 bases and J 5 bases; nucleotides not matched to a gene: 11. Healthy and HIV-negative, the adult donors had no recent acute infections or vaccinations. Here immunoSEQ multiplex PCR was the method, and the copy in TCRdb shows in-frame clones only, minus some. Altogether roughly 220,000 clones are present, 65% being singletons, with the ten largest covering 11%. The chain couples TRBV28 to TRBJ1-5; 9 bases agree with TRBD1. The sequence derives from a man in his thirties or forties in good health. The sequencing input was memory CD4+ T cells sorted from blood. The subset: CD45RA-negative fraction. CDR3 sequence reads: CASRPPDRGGHQPQHF. The CDR3, as DNA: TGTGCCAGCAGACCACCAGACAGGGGGGGTCATCAGCCCCAGCATTTT.